These 13 T cell receptor beta chains share one sample of origin, sequenced in a study of cytomegalovirus exposure and HLA in healthy donors. Amplification used 60 Vbeta primers and 13 Jbeta primers. Here immunoSEQ multiplex PCR was the method, and the copy in TCRdb shows in-frame clones only, minus some. This table holds 120,000 to 150,000 clones, 60% to 80% found once. Sequenced sample: PBMCs. Receptors originate from a male donor in good health and CMV-seronegative.

For the CDR3, the DNA is TGTGCCAGCAGCCGCCAGGGGAGTCGGGAAAAACTGTTTTTT. Translated, it gives CASSRQGSREKLFF. The V call is TRBV7-2, the J call TRBJ1-4, with a tentative D call TRBD1 (6 bases). Trimming removed 5 bases at V and 8 bases at J, with 15 bases between. The CDR3 consists of 14 residues. Germline CDR1 is SGHTA and CDR2 is FQGNSA.

This clone has a handful of counts. The rearrangement uses TRBV27 and TRBJ1-5, with D possibly being TRBD1 (5 bases). The germline gives CDR1 MNHEY, CDR2 SMNVEV (reference sequence). This CDR3 contains 13 residues. The V gene lost 3 bases and the J gene lost 7 bases, with 10 bases spanning the gap. The CDR3 region has the DNA TGTGCCAGCAGTTTTGGACCAGGGCAGCCCCAGCATTTT. It translates to CASSFGPGQPQHF.

The chain joins TRBV9 to TRBJ2-1; a weak D match, TRBD2 (5 bases). This CDR3 has 14 residues. In germline, CDR1 is SGDLS, CDR2 YYNGEE. V was clipped by 2 bases and J by 5 bases, with 11 bases between them. The CDR3 spells CASSVSASNNEQFF. The CDR3 DNA sequence: TGTGCCAGCAGCGTTAGCGCCTCAAACAATGAGCAGTTCTTC.

This chain links TRBV7-9 with TRBJ1-2; no firm D call. CDR1 is SEHNR, CDR2 FQNEAQ, per germline (reference sequence). The CDR3 runs 15 residues. The V end lost 0 bases, the J end lost 0 bases, and 8 bases lay between the germline ends. The CDR3 sequence: CASSLAGRANYGYTF. The CDR3 DNA is TGTGCCAGCAGCTTAGCGGGCAGAGCTAACTATGGCTACACCTTC.

This clone was seen a handful of times. This chain joins TRBV6-4 and TRBJ1-6; 9 bases map to TRBD1. The junction had 8 bases not matched to a gene; V was cut back by 4 bases and J by 10 bases. The CDR3 totals 15 residues. CDR1 is MRHNA, CDR2 SNTAGT, per germline. The chain's CDR3 is CASSASGTGQSPLHF. CDR3 in DNA: TGTGCCAGCAGTGCCTCCGGGACAGGGCAATCACCCCTCCACTTT.

V usage is TRBV9 and J usage is TRBJ2-1; D gene ambiguous. This CDR3 is 13 amino acids long. Germline values: CDR1 SGDLS, CDR2 YYNGEE. V gave up 0 bases and J gave up 4 bases, with 5 bases separating them. The CDR3 reads CASSVERYNEQFF. DNA for the CDR3: TGTGCCAGCAGCGTAGAACGGTACAATGAGCAGTTCTTC.

V usage is TRBV30 and J usage is TRBJ2-6; D is uncertain. V was pared by 1 base and J by 3 bases, with 7 bases between. Germline V lookup: CDR1 GTSNPN, CDR2 SVGIG (reference sequence). The CDR3 is 14 residues long. The CDR3, as DNA: TGTGCCTGGAGTGGGTGGAGTGGGGCCAACGTCCTGACTTTC. It codes for CAWSGWSGANVLTF.

The chain uses TRBV28 and TRBJ1-5; D unresolved. The germline V gene encodes CDR1 MDHEN and CDR2 SYDVKM. With 5 bases removed from V and 2 bases from J, the gap between germline ends came to 13 bases. CDR3 size: 15 residues. The CDR3 loop reads CASSPRVRGNQPQHF. The CDR3 DNA follows: TGTGCCAGCAGTCCCCGGGTTAGAGGCAATCAGCCCCAGCATTTT. The whole variable domain, filled in from reference TRBV28 and TRBJ1-5, reads DVKVTQSSRYLVKRTGEKVFLECVQDMDHENMFWYRQDPGLGLRLIYFSYDVKMKEKGDIPEGYSVSREKKERFSLILESASTNQTSMYLCASSPRVRGNQPQHFGDGTRLSIL.

DNA for the CDR3: TGTGCCAGCAGCTTAGATGGCAGGATCACAGATACGCAGTATTTT. Translation: CASSLDGRITDTQYF. V gene TRBV11-3 combines with J gene TRBJ2-3; no firm D call. The CDR3 spans 15 residues. CDR1 is SGHNT and CDR2 is YENEEA in the germline V gene. Trimming left V 0 bases short and J 2 bases short, with 9 bases between.

In its sample, this clone was seen a few times. The rearrangement joins TRBV25-1 to TRBJ1-1; 7 positions match TRBD1. The CDR3 length is 14 residues. J lost 1 base, V lost 4 bases, and 3 bases had no gene match. Germline V gene lookup returns CDR1 MGHDK and CDR2 SYGVNS. CDR3: CASSGGQANTEAFF. The CDR3 DNA reads TGTGCCAGCAGTGGCGGACAGGCGAACACTGAAGCTTTCTTT.

The CDR3 here is CASSSQGVDKLFF. CDR3 DNA: TGTGCCAGTAGTTCACAGGGAGTTGATAAACTGTTTTTT. V is TRBV19 and J is TRBJ1-4; D is perhaps TRBD1 (6 bases). The CDR3 runs 13 residues. The germline gives CDR1 LNHDA, CDR2 SQIVND (reference sequence). V dropped 5 bases and J dropped 11 bases, with 15 bases sitting between them. Drawing the rest from reference TRBV19 and TRBJ1-4, the complete variable domain is DGGITQSPKYLFRKEGQNVTLSCEQNLNHDAMYWYRQDPGQGLRLIYYSQIVNDFQKGDIAEGYSVSREKKESFPLTVTSAQKNPTAFYLCASSSQGVDKLFFGSGTQLSVL.

In regard to this clone: Germline is not matched at one junction end, which may reflect a read error. This chain uses TRBV11-2 with TRBJ2-5; D gene uncertain. CDR1 and CDR2 from the germline V gene are SGHAT and FQNNGV. This CDR3 is built from 11 residues. CDR3 nucleotides: TGTGCCGGCAGCTTCTCGGAGACCCAGTACTTC. Translation: CAGSFSETQYF.

V and J are TRBV21-1 and TRBJ1-2; the table's TRBD1 call for D was not verified on the DNA. TRBV21-1 is a pseudogene. The CDR3 has 16 amino acids. The CDR3 DNA reads TGTGCCAGCAGCAAAGAGAGGCAGGGGGCGATCTATGGCTACACCTTC. Encoded protein: CASSKERQGAIYGYTF.